This T cell receptor beta chain is from a study of CDR3 diversity in severe acne. From germline, CDR1 is MNHEY and CDR2 SVGAGI. The CDR3 is made up of 19 amino acids. The V segment lost 0 bases and the J segment 0 bases; nucleotides outside the gene matches: 9. In TCRdb, the PCR reads were re-called with MiXCR into one record per CDR3 protein. In the table there are tens of thousands of distinct CDR3 sequences, under 55% of which are singletons. The chain carries TRBV6-5 and TRBJ2-7, with 12 bases fitting TRBD2. The receptor was derived from a male donor with severe acne vulgaris. The source material was blood. Written as DNA, the CDR3 is TGTGCCAGCAGTTACTCGACTAGCGGGAGAGAAGACTTCTCCTACGAGCAGTACTTC. Protein: CASSYSTSGREDFSYEQYF.